This TCR beta chain was sequenced for a study of tumor-infiltrating lymphocytes in primary liver carcinoma (dated by TCRdb to between 2016 and 2019). Regarding the research as a whole: The five patients, three men and two women aged 30 to 69 years, had hepatocellular carcinoma (four) or combined HCC and intrahepatic cholangiocarcinoma (one). The tumors of the five patients were staged as T1-T3 N0M0, with maximum diameters ranging from roughly 4.2 to 10 cm. Each sample produced about 3.5 to 8 million productive TCRbeta reads, and read depth showed no significant difference between tissue types. The study combined TCRbeta repertoire sequencing, expression microarrays and whole-exome sequencing across five regions of each liver tumor, with adjacent normal tissue and blood. TCRbeta repertoire sequencing covered about 35 specimens from 5 patients: approximately 25 tumor regions, 5 adjacent noncancerous liver tissues and 5 peripheral blood samples. To link TCRbeta repertoire diversity to the local molecular phenotype, the 25 to 30 tumor region samples were profiled with Agilent mRNA microarrays. Reproducibility between technical replicate repertoires was high, with correlation coefficients above 0.98 and mean shared-clone rates about 0.9. The investigation overall reported the following: Because the samples were bulk and unsorted, CD4+ and CD8+ T cell repertoires could not be compared. The top 250 clones accounted for a significantly greater share of the repertoire in tumors than in blood (p = 0.039). Just about 8-25% of top clones turned up in all five regions of a tumor, which suggests spatial heterogeneity among tumor-infiltrating T cells. Only the TCR beta chain was sequenced, which likely underestimates true repertoire diversity because unpaired alpha chains were not captured. The study included only five or six patients, and the authors note findings should be validated in a larger study. Consistent with antigen-driven expansion, pairs of tumor regions showed higher repertoire overlap (mean around 36%) than either tumor-adjacent pairs (about 17%) or tumor-blood pairs (approximately 15%).

Total RNA and DNA were co-extracted from about 19-30 mg of bulk tissue with the AllPrep DNA/RNA mini kit, without cell sorting. Between November 2015 and March 2016, 4 or 5 patients in China with histopathologically diagnosed primary liver carcinoma had their tumors surgically resected. At the time of sampling, the patients had chronic HBV infection and had not received any treatment. Five spatially separated regions were sampled per tumor: superior, inferior, left-lateral and right-lateral poles, plus the tumor centre. According to histology, viable tumor cells made up more than 80% of every tumor sample. Each fresh piece of tumor and adjacent tissue was cut in two, with one half stored in RNAlater at -80 degrees C and the other half sent for histology. A constant-region primer and ProtoScript II reverse transcriptase were used to reverse-transcribe TCRbeta-specific cDNA from about 0.55 ug total RNA. The TCRbeta libraries were prepared through three rounds of nested multiplex PCR following a slightly modified ARM-PCR procedure. The first two PCR rounds used multiplex TRBV1-TRBV30 forward primers with a Cbeta reverse primer, each for roughly 11 cycles. Sample barcodes and Illumina adapters were added in a final 25-cycle PCR using Deep VentR polymerase. Amplicons of 200-500 bp were gel-purified with a QIAquick gel extraction kit before sequencing. An Illumina HiSeq 2500 was used to sequence the TCRbeta amplicons, generating 250-bp paired-end reads. Under the source paper's analysis protocol: Trimmomatic v0.33 was used to quality-trim the reads, and FLASH v1.2.11 was used to merge paired reads so that full CDR3 sequences could be recovered. V, D and J germline segments were assigned to the rearranged TCRbeta sequences by MiGEC v1.2.1b. Clonotype statistics, along with Shannon-Wiener diversity indices, were calculated using VDJtools v1.0.0. Except for diversity analysis, only the 250 most abundant clonotypes of each sample were used in subsequent analyses to reduce sampling bias. Through fastp at Q25 and MiXCR, TCRdb rebuilt clones from the public reads, retaining in-frame beta chains. Merged by CDR3 protein, the rows form single entries marked with the most common genes and DNA. The V and J calls reflect TCRdb's pipeline rather than the authors' work. The sample table contains under 30,000 distinct CDR3 sequences; only one count was recorded for about three quarters of them. Around 45% of the sample rests with the top ten.

Concerning this clonotype itself: Its recognized antigen is unknown. No base qualities exist here, and no much larger clone lies one base off it.

According to the germline V gene, CDR1 reads SGHAT and CDR2 reads FQNNGV. V drops 0 bases and J drops 10 bases, leaving 16 bases in between. The CDR3 sequence holds 14 residues, the cysteine and phenylalanine included. Only the CDR3 portion is preserved as DNA: 42 bases, with reading frame beginning at the first base. The specimen sequenced was liver tumor tissue from sampling region 3. In the paper's terms, the cell subset or site label means: tumor region T3, left-lateral pole. The chain is encoded by TRBV11-2 joined to TRBJ2-7; no D segment can be confidently identified. This sequence was found in a middle-aged man with primary liver carcinoma and hepatitis B virus infection. CDR3 protein: CASSLDLSGWKQYF. The DNA sequence follows: TGTGCCAGCAGCTTAGATCTTAGTGGATGGAAACAGTACTTC.